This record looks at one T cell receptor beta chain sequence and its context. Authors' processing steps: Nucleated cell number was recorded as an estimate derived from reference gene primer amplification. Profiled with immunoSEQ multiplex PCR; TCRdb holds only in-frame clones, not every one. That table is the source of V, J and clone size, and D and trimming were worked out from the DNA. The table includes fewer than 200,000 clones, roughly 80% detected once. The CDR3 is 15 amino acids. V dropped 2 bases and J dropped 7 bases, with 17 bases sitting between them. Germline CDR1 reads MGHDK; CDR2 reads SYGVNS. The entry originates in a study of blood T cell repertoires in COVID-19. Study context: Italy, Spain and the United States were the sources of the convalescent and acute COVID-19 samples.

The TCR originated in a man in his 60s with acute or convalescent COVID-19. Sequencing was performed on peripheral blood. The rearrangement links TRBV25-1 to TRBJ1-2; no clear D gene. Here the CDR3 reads CASSEQAVSNVGYTF. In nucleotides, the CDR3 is TGTGCCAGCAGTGAACAGGCAGTCTCCAACGTTGGCTACACCTTC.